This T cell receptor (beta chain) was documented in a study of T cell responses to AZD1222 COVID-19 vaccine. Germline trimming cut 3 bases from V and 2 bases from J; bases unmatched to any gene: 6. The length of the CDR3 is 17 residues. In germline, CDR1 is SNHLY, CDR2 FYNNEI. As regards this clone: What it binds is not known.

Overall study findings and caveats: CD4 TCRs covered the whole spike, strongest at regions 160-218 and 743-854. Close to half of all spike-specific TCRs reportedly target regions of the variants that are unmutated. Just 5 to 7 AZD1222 recipients were seropositive at baseline.

TCRdb's copy holds only in-frame clones and misses some; the assay was immunoSEQ multiplex PCR. The profile shows fewer than 110,000 clones, over 80% of them singletons. Sequences were derived from peripheral blood, sampled 28 days after the second AZD1222 dose. This chain links TRBV2 with TRBJ2-3; 12 nucleotides match TRBD2. The source is an adult who received the AZD1222 COVID-19 vaccine. CDR3 in amino acids: CASSDPGLAGITDTQYF. CDR3 nucleotide sequence: TGTGCCAGCAGTGATCCAGGACTAGCGGGGATCACAGATACGCAGTATTTT.